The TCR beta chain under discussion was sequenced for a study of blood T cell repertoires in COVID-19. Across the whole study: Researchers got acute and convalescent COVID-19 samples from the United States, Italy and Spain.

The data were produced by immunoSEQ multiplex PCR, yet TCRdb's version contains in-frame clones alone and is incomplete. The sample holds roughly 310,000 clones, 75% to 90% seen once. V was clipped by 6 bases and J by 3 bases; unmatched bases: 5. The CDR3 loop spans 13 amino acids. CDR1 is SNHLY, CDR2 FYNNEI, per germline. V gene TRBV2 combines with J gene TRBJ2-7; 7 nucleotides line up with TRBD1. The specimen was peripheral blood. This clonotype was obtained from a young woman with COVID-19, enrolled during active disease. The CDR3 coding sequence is TGTGCCAGCAGAGCCGGGACAGACTACGAGCAGTACTTC. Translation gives CASRAGTDYEQYF.